The 25 T cell receptor beta chains given below trace back to one sample, sequenced in a study of T-cell memory formation after mild COVID-19. MiXCR, run by TCRdb on the 5' RACE reads, gives a single entry per CDR3 protein. The top ten clones hold about an eighth of a sample with about 470,000 distinct CDR3 sequences, approximately 23% of them seen once. The source material was PBMCs or a T cell subset sorted from them (not recorded which). These receptors all come from an adult woman who had mild COVID-19 (a few samples of this study predate the infection). Cell type and time point are not known.

A few counts support this clonotype. V is TRBV6-1 and J is TRBJ2-5; 12 bases are shared with TRBD2. Germline CDR1 reads MNHNS; CDR2 reads SASEGT. The V and J ends lost 3 bases and 2 bases, in that order; junction bases with no gene match: 10. The CDR3 length is 18 residues. The CDR3 bases are TGTGCCAGCAGTGAGGTGACTAGCGGGGGTTCTAGTCAAGAGACCCAGTACTTC. Its translation: CASSEVTSGGSSQETQYF.

This chain joins TRBV12-3 or TRBV12-4 and TRBJ2-5; D is tentatively TRBD1 or TRBD2 (5 bases each). The CDR3 extends over 14 amino acids. V lost 6 bases and J 1 base, leaving 12 bases between the germline ends. CDR3 protein: CASRGRVTQETQYF. Written as DNA, the CDR3 is TGTGCCAGCAGGGGACGGGTGACCCAAGAGACCCAGTACTTC.

This clonotype was picked up a small number of times. The chain recombines TRBV11-3 with TRBJ2-1; no firm D call. The germline V and J ends were trimmed by 5 bases and 7 bases, with 15 bases remaining between them. This CDR3 comprises 14 residues. The V gene's germline CDR1 is SGHNT and CDR2 YENEEA. The CDR3 DNA reads TGTGCCAGCAGCCCCCCCCGCACGCGAAATGAGCAGTTCTTC. Amino acid sequence: CASSPPRTRNEQFF.

V gene TRBV7-2 combines with J gene TRBJ1-2, with TRBD1 matching 9 bases. CDR3 length: 15 residues. V lost 5 bases to trimming and J lost 7 bases; unmatched junction nucleotides: 11. Germline V lookup: CDR1 SGHTA, CDR2 FQGNSA. The CDR3 DNA follows: TGTGCCAGCAGCATAACCGGGACAGGGTCAAGTGGCTACACCTTC. Its translation is CASSITGTGSSGYTF. The full variable domain, completed using reference TRBV7-2 and TRBJ1-2, is GAGVSQSPSNKVTEKGKDVELRCDPISGHTALYWYRQSLGQGLEFLIYFQGNSAPDKSGLPSDRFSAERTGGSVSTLTIQRTQQEDSAVYLCASSITGTGSSGYTFGSGTRLTVV.

This chain connects TRBV6-1 to TRBJ2-1; the match to TRBD1 covers 9 bases. The ends lost 8 bases at V and 4 bases at J; junction bases unmatched: 6. CDR1 and CDR2 (germline): MNHNS, SASEGT. This CDR3 spans 14 amino acids. The CDR3 bases are TGTGCCAGCGCTCGGGACAGGGTATACAATGAGCAGTTCTTC. The encoded protein is CASARDRVYNEQFF.

This clonotype was recorded many times. The V and J genes are TRBV5-5 and TRBJ2-1, with TRBD2 identical over 13 bases. J lost 8 bases, V lost 0 bases, and 5 bases had no gene match. The CDR3 has 16 amino acids. Germline CDR1 reads SGHKS; CDR2 reads YYEKEE (reference sequence). The CDR3 loop is CASSLGGLAGVHEQFF. CDR3 coding DNA: TGTGCCAGCAGCTTGGGAGGACTAGCGGGAGTCCATGAGCAGTTCTTC.

This chain uses TRBV6-5 with TRBJ2-3; the match to TRBD1 covers 8 bases. This CDR3 comprises 15 residues. Germline V gene lookup returns CDR1 MNHEY and CDR2 SVGAGI. The ends lost 6 bases at V and 3 bases at J; junction bases unmatched: 8. CDR3 bases: TGTGCCAGCAGCCGGACAGGGCATGTGACAGATACGCAGTATTTT. Residues: CASSRTGHVTDTQYF.

This sequence joins TRBV5-1 and TRBJ1-1; no reliable D call. Trimming took 4 bases from V and 1 from J, leaving 14 bases between them. The length of the CDR3 is 15 residues. Germline values: CDR1 SGHRS, CDR2 YFSETQ. In DNA, the CDR3 is TGCGCCAGCAGCCGTCGGGATCCCGGGAACACTGAAGCTTTCTTT. Amino acids: CASSRRDPGNTEAFF. Variable domain in full (rest from reference TRBV5-1 and TRBJ1-1): KAGVTQTPRYLIKTRGQQVTLSCSPISGHRSVSWYQQTPGQGLQFLFEYFSETQRNKGNFPGRFSGRQFSNSRSEMNVSTLELGDSALYLCASSRRDPGNTEAFFGQGTRLTVV.

The chain is built from TRBV20-1 and TRBJ2-2, with a tentative D call TRBD1 (6 bases). Germline V gives CDR1 DFQATT, CDR2 SNEGSKA (reference sequence). The CDR3 length is 15 residues. The V and J ends lost 2 bases and 2 bases respectively, with 12 bases between them. This chain's CDR3 is CSARRSGANTGELFF. In DNA, the CDR3 is TGCAGTGCTAGACGGTCAGGGGCAAACACCGGGGAGCTGTTTTTT.

The chain carries TRBV3-1 and TRBJ2-4; D uncertain. V was cut by 0 bases and J by 1 base, with 13 bases left in between. There are 17 residues in the CDR3. Per the germline V gene, CDR1 is LGHDT and CDR2 is YNNKEL (reference sequence). The CDR3 sequence is CASSQDGINWAKNIQYF. The DNA for the CDR3 is TGTGCCAGCAGCCAAGATGGGATCAATTGGGCCAAAAACATTCAGTACTTC.

V usage is TRBV5-5 and J usage is TRBJ2-1, with 13 positions matching TRBD2. The germline V gene encodes CDR1 SGHKS and CDR2 YYEKEE (reference sequence). The CDR3 consists of 16 residues. The J segment lost 8 bases and the V segment lost 4 bases, leaving 9 bases of the junction unmatched. The CDR3 region is CASSPGGTSGMDEQFF. Written as DNA, the CDR3 is TGTGCCAGCAGCCCAGGGGGGACTAGCGGGATGGATGAGCAGTTCTTC.

This clonotype has only one observation. This chain joins TRBV13 and TRBJ1-2, with 9 bases aligning to TRBD1. The germline gives CDR1 PRHDT, CDR2 FYEKMQ (reference sequence). The trim removed 3 bases at V and 0 bases at J, leaving 5 bases unmatched. This CDR3 comprises 16 residues. The CDR3 DNA sequence: TGTGCCAGCAGCTTTAGTGGGGACAGGGCTAACTATGGCTACACCTTC. This encodes CASSFSGDRANYGYTF.

V gene TRBV11-2 combines with J gene TRBJ2-1, with unresolved D. This CDR3 contains 16 residues. Per the germline V gene, CDR1 is SGHAT and CDR2 is FQNNGV. V dropped 5 bases and J dropped 5 bases, with 19 bases sitting between them. CDR3 nucleotide sequence: TGTGCCAGCAGCAAATCCCCCCCAGGTATGGACAATGAGCAGTTCTTC. This sequence encodes CASSKSPPGMDNEQFF.

This clonotype occurred many times. The chain is built from TRBV4-1 and TRBJ2-1; 10 bases fit TRBD2. Germline V gene sequence: CDR1 MGHRA, CDR2 YSYEKL. The CDR3 is made up of 17 amino acids. Germline trimming cut 1 base from V and 2 bases from J; bases unmatched to any gene: 5. The CDR3 spells CASSQVWTSGTYNEQFF. The CDR3 region has the DNA TGCGCCAGCAGCCAAGTCTGGACTAGCGGAACCTACAATGAGCAGTTCTTC.

This clonotype was seen only a few times. In DNA, the CDR3 is TGTGCCAGTAGTATAACTGGGACTAGCGGGTACCATGAGCAGTTCTTC. Residues: CASSITGTSGYHEQFF. J is TRBJ2-1 and V is TRBV19, with 12 bases identical to TRBD2. This CDR3 is 16 amino acids long. V lost 2 bases, J lost 8 bases, and 7 bases stayed unmatched. Germline CDR1 reads LNHDA; CDR2 reads SQIVND (reference sequence).

In its sample, this clonotype was seen a few times. V is TRBV30 and J is TRBJ1-5, with D uncertain. V was cut by 1 base and J by 2 bases, with 6 bases left in between. Germline loops: CDR1 GTSNPN, CDR2 SVGIG (reference sequence). There are 13 residues in the CDR3. CDR3 DNA: TGTGCCTGGAGTGCGGGCGGCAATCAGCCCCAGCATTTT. This translates into CAWSAGGNQPQHF. Full variable domain (missing parts from reference TRBV30 and TRBJ1-5): SQTIHQWPATLVQPVGSPLSLECTVEGTSNPNLYWYRQAAGRGLQLLFYSVGIGQISSEVPQNLSASRPQDRQFILSSKKLLLSDSGFYLCAWSAGGNQPQHFGDGTRLSIL.

At least ten counts were recorded for this clonotype. The genes are TRBV5-1 and TRBJ2-2, with D hard to call. The CDR3 covers 15 residues. Trimming took 1 base from V and 1 from J, leaving 8 bases between them. Germline CDR1 is SGHRS and CDR2 is YFSETQ. The CDR3 protein is CASSLKWENTGELFF. The CDR3 coding sequence is TGCGCCAGCAGCTTGAAGTGGGAGAACACCGGGGAGCTGTTTTTT. The entire variable domain, with the rest obtained from reference TRBV5-1 and TRBJ2-2, is as follows: KAGVTQTPRYLIKTRGQQVTLSCSPISGHRSVSWYQQTPGQGLQFLFEYFSETQRNKGNFPGRFSGRQFSNSRSEMNVSTLELGDSALYLCASSLKWENTGELFFGEGSRLTVL.

The V call is TRBV20-1, the J call TRBJ2-5; possibly TRBD2 for D (7 bases). Trimming left V 6 bases short and J 4 bases short, with 18 bases between. CDR3 length: 14 amino acids. CDR1 and CDR2 (germline): DFQATT, SNEGSKA (reference sequence). The CDR3 here is CSATLGGPRETQYF. The CDR3 nucleotides are TGCAGTGCAACCCTGGGGGGGCCGCGAGAGACCCAGTACTTC.

This chain joins TRBV12-3 or TRBV12-4 and TRBJ2-3; D is possibly TRBD2 (6 bases). V was pared by 0 bases and J by 2 bases, with 9 bases between. CDR3 length equals 15 residues. The chain's CDR3 is CASSLASGPTDTQYF. The CDR3 nucleotides are TGTGCCAGCAGTTTAGCTAGCGGACCCACAGATACGCAGTATTTT.

This clonotype was recorded a few times. The V gene is TRBV12-3 or TRBV12-4, the J gene TRBJ1-3, with TRBD1 matching 7 bases. Trimming took 6 bases from V and 11 from J; bases not matched to a gene: 4. The CDR3 is 11 residues long. CDR3 loop: CASSFRGAIYF. CDR3 nucleotides: TGTGCCAGCAGCTTCAGGGGGGCCATATATTTT.

This clonotype showed up many times. The chain has TRBV3-1 and TRBJ2-7; 8 bases agree with TRBD1. The V gene end was trimmed by 1 base and the J gene end by 5 bases; junction bases not matched to a gene: 1. Germline V CDR1 and CDR2: LGHDT, YNNKEL (reference sequence). The CDR3 covers 13 residues. CDR3: CASSQGTGNEQYF. Written as DNA, the CDR3 is TGTGCCAGCAGCCAAGGGACAGGGAACGAGCAGTACTTC.

This clonotype was counted between two and nine times. The V gene is TRBV20-1, the J gene TRBJ1-3; D is unclear. Trimming cost V 6 bases and J 0 bases, with 9 bases left between them. Germline V CDR1 and CDR2: DFQATT, SNEGSKA (reference sequence). CDR3 length equals 13 residues. CDR3 region: CSAKTISGNTIYF. The CDR3 DNA follows: TGCAGTGCGAAGACTATCTCTGGAAACACCATATATTTT.

The V call is TRBV7-9, the J call TRBJ2-3; perhaps TRBD1 as D (6 bases). This CDR3 spans 16 amino acids. Germline V lookup: CDR1 SEHNR, CDR2 FQNEAQ (reference sequence). V shed 5 bases and J shed 0 bases, with 15 bases lying between them. CDR3 sequence: CASSAGDTTSTDTQYF. In DNA, the CDR3 is TGTGCCAGCAGCGCTGGGGACACCACTAGCACAGATACGCAGTATTTT.

This clonotype was recorded only once. The chain is built from TRBV7-2 and TRBJ1-4; D call uncertain. Between the trimmed V and J ends, which lost 2 bases and 5 bases, there was a span of 6 bases. Germline V lookup: CDR1 SGHTA, CDR2 FQGNSA. The CDR3 is 13 amino acids. The CDR3 spells CASSLMANEKLFF. In nucleotides, the CDR3 is TGTGCCAGCAGCTTAATGGCAAATGAAAAACTGTTTTTT.

The table lists this clonotype with a few counts. The rearrangement uses TRBV7-8 and TRBJ2-1, with 7 bases that match TRBD2. Trimming at V came to 4 bases and at J to 0 bases, leaving 15 bases not matched to a gene. Germline V gene data show CDR1 as SGHVS and CDR2 as FQNEAQ. CDR3 length: 19 amino acids. CDR3 loop: CASSSLTRLAHSSYNEQFF. The CDR3 DNA reads TGTGCCAGCAGCTCCCTGACGAGACTAGCCCACAGCTCCTACAATGAGCAGTTCTTC.